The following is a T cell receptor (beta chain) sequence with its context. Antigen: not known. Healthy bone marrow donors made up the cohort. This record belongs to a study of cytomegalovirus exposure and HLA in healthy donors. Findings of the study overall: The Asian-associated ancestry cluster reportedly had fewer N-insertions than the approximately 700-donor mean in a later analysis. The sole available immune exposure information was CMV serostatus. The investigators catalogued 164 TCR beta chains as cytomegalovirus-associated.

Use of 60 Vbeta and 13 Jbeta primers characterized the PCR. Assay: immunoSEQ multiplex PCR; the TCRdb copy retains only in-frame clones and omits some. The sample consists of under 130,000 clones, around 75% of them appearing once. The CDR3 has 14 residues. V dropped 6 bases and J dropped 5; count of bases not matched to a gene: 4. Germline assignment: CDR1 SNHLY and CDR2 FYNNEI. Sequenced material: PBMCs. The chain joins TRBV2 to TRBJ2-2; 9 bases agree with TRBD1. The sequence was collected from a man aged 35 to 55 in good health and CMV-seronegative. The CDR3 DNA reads TGTGCCAGCAGCCAGGGACAGGGAACCGGGGAGCTGTTTTTT. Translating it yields CASSQGQGTGELFF.